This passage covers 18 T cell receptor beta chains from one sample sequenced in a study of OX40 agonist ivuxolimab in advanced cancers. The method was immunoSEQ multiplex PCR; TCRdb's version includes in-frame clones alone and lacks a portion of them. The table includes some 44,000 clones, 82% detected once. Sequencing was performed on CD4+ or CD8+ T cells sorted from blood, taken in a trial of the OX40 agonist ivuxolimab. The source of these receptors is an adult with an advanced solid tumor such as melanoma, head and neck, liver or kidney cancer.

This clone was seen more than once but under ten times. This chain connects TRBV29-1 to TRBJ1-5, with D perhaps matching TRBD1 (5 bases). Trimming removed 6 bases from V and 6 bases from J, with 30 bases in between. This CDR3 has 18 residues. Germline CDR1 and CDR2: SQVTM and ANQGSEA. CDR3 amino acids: CSVQTSQEESGMFQPQHF. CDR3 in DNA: TGCAGCGTACAGACGAGCCAGGAGGAGTCAGGGATGTTTCAGCCCCAGCATTTT.

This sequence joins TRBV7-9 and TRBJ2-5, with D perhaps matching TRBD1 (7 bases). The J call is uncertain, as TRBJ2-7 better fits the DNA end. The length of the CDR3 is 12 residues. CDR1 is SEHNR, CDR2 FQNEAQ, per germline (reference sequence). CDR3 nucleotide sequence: TGTGCCAGCAGCCAGGGGGGCCGCGAGCAGTACTTC. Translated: CASSQGGREQYF.

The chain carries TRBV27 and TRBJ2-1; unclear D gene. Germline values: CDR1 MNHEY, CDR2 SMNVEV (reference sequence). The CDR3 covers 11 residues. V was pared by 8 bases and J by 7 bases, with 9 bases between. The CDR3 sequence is CASATRNEQFF. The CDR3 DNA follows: TGTGCCAGCGCCACGCGGAATGAGCAGTTCTTC.

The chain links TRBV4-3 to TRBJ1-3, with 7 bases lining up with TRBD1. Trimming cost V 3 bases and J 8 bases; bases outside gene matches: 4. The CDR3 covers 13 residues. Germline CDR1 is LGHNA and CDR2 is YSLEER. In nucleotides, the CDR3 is TGCGCCAGCAGCCAGGACAGGTCGGACACCATATATTTT. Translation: CASSQDRSDTIYF.

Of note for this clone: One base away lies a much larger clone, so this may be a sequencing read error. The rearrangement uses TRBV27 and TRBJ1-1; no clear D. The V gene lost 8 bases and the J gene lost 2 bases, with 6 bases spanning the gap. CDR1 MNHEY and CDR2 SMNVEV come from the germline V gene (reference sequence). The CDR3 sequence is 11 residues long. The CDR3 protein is CASGDNTEAFF. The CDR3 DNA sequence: TGTGCCAGCGGAGACAACACTGAAGCTTTCTTT.

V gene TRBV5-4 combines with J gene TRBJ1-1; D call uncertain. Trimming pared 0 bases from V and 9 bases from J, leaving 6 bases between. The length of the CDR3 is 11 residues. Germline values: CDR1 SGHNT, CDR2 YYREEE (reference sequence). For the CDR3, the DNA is TGTGCCAGCAGCTTGGGGCCAAAAGCTTTCTTT. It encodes CASSLGPKAFF.

CDR3 nucleotide sequence: TGTGCCAGCAGCTTAGCGCGGGGGTTCCACTACGAGCAGTACTTC. Its protein is CASSLARGFHYEQYF. The chain has TRBV7-2 and TRBJ2-7; 7 bases are shared with TRBD2. Losses at the gene ends were 0 bases for V and 3 bases for J; bases not matched to a gene: 5. The CDR3 sequence is 15 residues long. CDR1 and CDR2 from the germline V gene are SGHTA and FQGNSA. Variable domain in full (rest from reference TRBV7-2 and TRBJ2-7): GAGVSQSPSNKVTEKGKDVELRCDPISGHTALYWYRQSLGQGLEFLIYFQGNSAPDKSGLPSDRFSAERTGGSVSTLTIQRTQQEDSAVYLCASSLARGFHYEQYFGPGTRLTVT.

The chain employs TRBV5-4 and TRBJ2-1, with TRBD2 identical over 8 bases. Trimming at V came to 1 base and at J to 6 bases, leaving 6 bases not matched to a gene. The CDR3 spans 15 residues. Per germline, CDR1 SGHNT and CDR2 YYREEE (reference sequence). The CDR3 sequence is CASSLKLAVLNEQFF. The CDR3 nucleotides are TGTGCCAGCAGCTTGAAACTAGCGGTACTCAATGAGCAGTTCTTC.

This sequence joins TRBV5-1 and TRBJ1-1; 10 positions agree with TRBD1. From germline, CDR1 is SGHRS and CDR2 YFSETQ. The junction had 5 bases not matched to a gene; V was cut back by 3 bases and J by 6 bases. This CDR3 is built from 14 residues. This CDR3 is CASSWGQGTPEAFF. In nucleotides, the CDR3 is TGCGCCAGCAGCTGGGGACAGGGGACCCCTGAAGCTTTCTTT.

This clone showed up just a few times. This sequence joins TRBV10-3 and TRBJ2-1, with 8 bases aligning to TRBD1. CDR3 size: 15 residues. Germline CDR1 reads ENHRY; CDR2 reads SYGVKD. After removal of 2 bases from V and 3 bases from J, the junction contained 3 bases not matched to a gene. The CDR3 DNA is TGTGCCATCAGTGAGGGACAGGGTGGCTACAATGAGCAGTTCTTC. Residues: CAISEGQGGYNEQFF.

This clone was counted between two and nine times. The chain's CDR3 is CASSLRETANTEAFF. The CDR3 nucleotides read TGTGCCAGCAGTTTAAGGGAGACAGCTAACACTGAAGCTTTCTTT. This rearrangement joins TRBV28 to TRBJ1-1, with TRBD1 as a possible D gene (5 bases). V lost 2 bases to trimming and J lost 2 bases, with 12 bases between them. The germline gives CDR1 MDHEN, CDR2 SYDVKM. The CDR3 spans 15 residues.

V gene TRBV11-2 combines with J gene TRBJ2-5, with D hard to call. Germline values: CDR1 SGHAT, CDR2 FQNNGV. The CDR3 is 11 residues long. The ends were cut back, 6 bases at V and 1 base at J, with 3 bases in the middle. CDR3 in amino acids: CASSFQETQYF. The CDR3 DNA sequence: TGTGCCAGCAGTTTCCAAGAGACCCAGTACTTC.

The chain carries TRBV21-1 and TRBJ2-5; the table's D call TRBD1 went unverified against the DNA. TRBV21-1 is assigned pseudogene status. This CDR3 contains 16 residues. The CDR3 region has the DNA TGTGCCAGCAGCAAAGGATGGGCAGCCATCCAAGAGACCCAGTACTTC. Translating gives CASSKGWAAIQETQYF.

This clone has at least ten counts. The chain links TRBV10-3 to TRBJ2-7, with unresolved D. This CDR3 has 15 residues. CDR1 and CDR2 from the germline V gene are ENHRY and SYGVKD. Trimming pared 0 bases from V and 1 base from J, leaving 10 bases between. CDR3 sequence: CAISESQTESYEQYF. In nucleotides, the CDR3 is TGTGCCATCAGTGAGTCGCAGACTGAATCCTACGAGCAGTACTTC.

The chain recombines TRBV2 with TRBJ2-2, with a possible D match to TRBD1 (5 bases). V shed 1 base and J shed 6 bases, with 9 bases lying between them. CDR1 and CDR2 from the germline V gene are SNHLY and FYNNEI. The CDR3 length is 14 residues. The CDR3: CASSEVRGSGELFF. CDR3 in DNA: TGTGCCAGCAGTGAAGTAAGGGGATCCGGGGAGCTGTTTTTT.

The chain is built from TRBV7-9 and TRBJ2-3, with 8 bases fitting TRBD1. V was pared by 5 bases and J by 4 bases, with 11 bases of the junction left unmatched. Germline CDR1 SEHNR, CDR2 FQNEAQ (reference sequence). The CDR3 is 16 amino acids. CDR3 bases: TGTGCCAGCAGCGTCTGGACAGGGTTCGCTTCAGATACGCAGTATTTT. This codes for CASSVWTGFASDTQYF.

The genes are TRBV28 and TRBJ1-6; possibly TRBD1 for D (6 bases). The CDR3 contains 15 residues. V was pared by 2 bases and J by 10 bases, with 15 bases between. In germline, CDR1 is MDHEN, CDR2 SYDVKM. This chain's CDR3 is CASSLPYRVGSPLHF. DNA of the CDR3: TGTGCCAGCAGTTTACCTTACAGGGTGGGGTCACCCCTCCACTTT.

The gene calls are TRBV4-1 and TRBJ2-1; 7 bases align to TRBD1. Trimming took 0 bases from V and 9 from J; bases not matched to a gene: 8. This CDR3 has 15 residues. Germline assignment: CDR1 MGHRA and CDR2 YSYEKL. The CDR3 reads CASSQDQAGGIEQFF. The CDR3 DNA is TGCGCCAGCAGCCAAGATCAGGCAGGGGGTATTGAGCAGTTCTTC.